Listed below are T cell receptor beta chains from one sample, sequenced in a study of OX40 agonist ivuxolimab in advanced cancers. The data were produced by immunoSEQ multiplex PCR, yet TCRdb's version contains in-frame clones alone and is incomplete. The sample has 15,000 to 20,000 clones; about 83% are singletons. The sample was CD4+ or CD8+ T cells sorted from blood, taken in a trial of the OX40 agonist ivuxolimab. These receptors were taken from an adult with an advanced solid tumor such as melanoma, head and neck, liver or kidney cancer. CDR3s include the opening cysteine and the closing phenylalanine or tryptophan. The D gene is left open where the match is weak. Some rows mark clone size as missing; the rest say once, few, many or name a class of expanded clone.

>NA|TRBV27|NA|TRBJ1-2
TGTGCCAGCAGTTCGGACAGCTCAAACTATGGCTACACCTTC
CASSSDSSNYGYTF
>TRBD1|TRBV28|NA|TRBJ2-3
TGTGCCAGCACCCGGGACAGGGTGTCAGATACGCAGTATTTT
CASTRDRVSDTQYF
>NA|TRBV27|few|TRBJ1-1
TGTGCCAGCAGTTTACAGGGTAACACTGAAGCTTTCTTT
CASSLQGNTEAFF
>NA|TRBV13|NA|TRBJ2-7
TGTGCCAGCAAAGGGAGTACGGAAGAGCAGTACTTC
CASKGSTEEQYF
>NA|TRBV28|NA|TRBJ1-1
TGTGCCAGCGGACGGGAGGGGAACACTGAAGCTTTCTTT
CASGREGNTEAFF
>NA|TRBV9|NA|TRBJ2-5
TGTGCCAGCAGCGTAGAGTCGGACACGGGAGATGAAGAGACCCAGTACTTC
CASSVESDTGDEETQYF
>NA|TRBV11-3|few|TRBJ2-7
TGTGCCAGCAGCTTAGTGGGGGATCTCTACGAGCAGTACTTC
CASSLVGDLYEQYF
>NA|TRBV7-9|NA|TRBJ2-3
TGTGCCAGCAGCCCAGGACCCCGCACAGATACGCAGTATTTT
CASSPGPRTDTQYF
>NA|TRBV9|NA|TRBJ2-7
TGTGCCAGCAGCGAGTGGGACTCCAATAGTGGGCAGTACTTC
CASSEWDSNSGQYF
>TRBD2|TRBV7-9|NA|TRBJ2-7
TGTGCCAGCAGTCCGGGACTAGCGGGAGCCCCCTACGAGCAGTACTTC
CASSPGLAGAPYEQYF
>TRBD2|TRBV6-6|NA|TRBJ2-3
TGTGCCGGCAGTTTAGTGGGAGGGCCCGCAGATACGCAGTATTTT
CAGSLVGGPADTQYF
>NA|TRBV27|once|TRBJ2-7
TGTGCCAGCAGGGTACAGGACTCCTACGAGCAGTACTTC
CASRVQDSYEQYF
>NA|TRBV5-4|NA|TRBJ2-7
TGTGCCAGCAGCCCCACCTGGACCTCCTACGAGCAGTACTTC
CASSPTWTSYEQYF
>TRBD2|TRBV2|few|TRBJ2-7
TGTGCCAGAGCAGGTGGGGCTAGCGGGAAAGCCTACGAGCAGTACTTC
CARAGGASGKAYEQYF
>NA|TRBV2|NA|TRBJ1-4
TGTGCCAGCAGGGGTCTCCTGTTACCTAATGAAAAACTGTTTTTT
CASRGLLLPNEKLFF
>TRBD2|TRBV9|few|TRBJ2-3
TGTGCCAGCAGCGTAGGAGGGACTAGTATCACAGATACGCAGTATTTT
CASSVGGTSITDTQYF